What follows are 6 T cell receptor beta chains derived from one specimen sequenced in a study of blood T cell repertoires in COVID-19. The data were produced by immunoSEQ multiplex PCR, yet TCRdb's version contains in-frame clones alone and is incomplete. The sample consists of approximately 290,000 clones, roughly 84% of them appearing once. The sequencing input was peripheral blood. Receptor source: a person between 65 and 80 years old with COVID-19, enrolled during active disease.

V and J are TRBV7-8 and TRBJ1-5; 7 bases map to TRBD1. The CDR3 is 16 residues long. From germline, CDR1 is SGHVS and CDR2 FQNEAQ. V lost 6 bases, J lost 6 bases, and 14 bases stayed unmatched. The CDR3 loop is CASSVWEGGKSQPQHF. CDR3 nucleotide sequence: TGTGCCAGCAGTGTTTGGGAAGGGGGCAAGAGTCAGCCCCAGCATTTT.

This clone has only one observation. The chain carries TRBV5-4 and TRBJ2-5, with TRBD1 matching 9 bases. This CDR3 contains 15 residues. The germline gives CDR1 SGHNT, CDR2 YYREEE (reference sequence). Trimming removed 0 bases from V and 4 bases from J; junction bases left unmatched: 4. For the CDR3, the DNA is TGTGCCAGCAGCTTGGGGGGACAGGGTACAGAGACCCAGTACTTC. Its protein product is CASSLGGQGTETQYF.

The V call is TRBV5-4, the J call TRBJ1-6; TRBD1 agrees at 9 bases. V dropped 4 bases and J dropped 8; count of bases not matched to a gene: 7. CDR3 size: 15 residues. The germline V gene has CDR1 SGHNT and CDR2 YYREEE (reference sequence). Here the CDR3 DNA reads TGTGCCAGCAGCGCCGGACAGGGGTTGTATTCACCCCTCCACTTT. It encodes CASSAGQGLYSPLHF. Full variable domain (remainder filled in from reference TRBV5-4 and TRBJ1-6): ETGVTQSPTHLIKTRGQQVTLRCSSQSGHNTVSWYQQALGQGPQFIFQYYREEENGRGNFPPRFSGLQFPNYSSELNVNALELDDSALYLCASSAGQGLYSPLHFGNGTRLTVT.

This clone came up a few times. V usage is TRBV2 and J usage is TRBJ2-3; 7 nucleotides match TRBD2. Germline V gene sequence: CDR1 SNHLY, CDR2 FYNNEI. The CDR3 has 16 residues. Unmatched junction bases numbered 11, after V lost 8 bases and J lost 0 bases. The CDR3 loop is CASSRIRRGSTDTQYF. The CDR3 DNA reads TGTGCCAGCTCGCGGATAAGGCGGGGGAGCACAGATACGCAGTATTTT.

V usage is TRBV5-4 and J usage is TRBJ1-1; D is possibly TRBD1 (5 bases). This CDR3 comprises 14 residues. Between the trimmed V and J ends, which lost 4 bases and 3 bases, there was a span of 13 bases. CDR1 is SGHNT, CDR2 YYREEE, per germline (reference sequence). The CDR3 DNA reads TGTGCCAGCAGCCCAACTGGGGCATACACTGAAGCTTTCTTT. Residues: CASSPTGAYTEAFF.

Concerning this clone itself: The junction does not match germline at one end; this may be a read error. This chain connects TRBV6-6 to TRBJ1-3; TRBD1 aligns across 12 bases. Germline V gene data show CDR1 as MNHNY and CDR2 as SVGAGI (reference sequence). The CDR3 loop spans 19 amino acids. The CDR3 nucleotides are TGTGCCAGCAGCTACTCCGGGACAGGGGGCTCGGGGTCTGGAAACACCATATATTTT. It codes for CASSYSGTGGSGSGNTIYF.